The present entry profiles one TCR beta chain with its context. Its matching antigen is unknown. The data derive from a study of T-cell memory formation after mild COVID-19. Study-level results: A subset of responding clones appeared in pre-infection memory, suggesting cross-reactive memory joined. Day 15 to 85 contractors were CD4/CD8 balanced; later expanders leaned CD4+.

TCRdb fed the 5' RACE reads into MiXCR, producing one record per CDR3 protein. The data contain 400,000 or so distinct CDR3 sequences, roughly 20% of them singletons. The germline V gene encodes CDR1 KGHSH and CDR2 LQKENI. V was trimmed by 0 bases and J by 1 base, leaving 9 bases between them. CDR3 length: 15 amino acids. Sequences were obtained from PBMCs or a T cell subset sorted from them (not recorded which). V usage is TRBV18 and J usage is TRBJ2-5; D is uncertain. The sequence was obtained from an adult woman who had mild COVID-19 (a few samples of this study predate the infection). Cell type and time point are not known. The CDR3 reads CASSPPSQIQETQYF. CDR3 bases: TGTGCCAGCTCACCACCGTCCCAAATCCAAGAGACCCAGTACTTC. The full variable domain, with the rest looked up from reference TRBV18 and TRBJ2-5, is NAGVMQNPRHLVRRRGQEARLRCSPMKGHSHVYWYRQLPEEGLKFMVYLQKENIIDESGMPKERFSAEFPKEGPSILRIQQVVRGDSAAYFCASSPPSQIQETQYFGPGTRLLVL.